This T cell receptor (beta chain) originates from a study of T-cell memory formation after mild COVID-19. From the 5' RACE reads, TCRdb called clonotypes with MiXCR, one entry per CDR3 protein. The data contain hundreds of thousands of distinct CDR3 sequences, under 30% of them seen just once; the ten biggest clones take up approximately 15%. The CDR3 length is 14 residues. Trimming removed 2 bases from V and 6 bases from J; junction bases left unmatched: 9. Germline V gene sequence: CDR1 GTSNPN, CDR2 SVGIG (reference sequence). The gene calls are TRBV30 and TRBJ2-5; 7 nucleotides agree with TRBD1. The sequencing input was PBMCs or a T cell subset sorted from them (not recorded which). This TCR was sampled from an adult woman who had mild COVID-19 (a few samples of this study predate the infection). Cell type and time point are not known. CDR3 amino acids: CAWSRQGMVKTQYF. The CDR3, as DNA: TGTGCCTGGAGTAGACAGGGAATGGTCAAGACCCAGTACTTC.